Detailed here is one T cell receptor (beta chain). Its matching antigen is unknown. Germline trimming cut 6 bases from V and 10 bases from J; bases unmatched to any gene: 12. The CDR3 has 15 amino acids. The germline gives CDR1 MNHEY, CDR2 SVGAGI. The sample is drawn from a study of T cell responses to AZD1222 COVID-19 vaccine. General study points: The CD4 TCRs associated with vaccination extended across spike and predominated at 160-218 and 743-854. Repertoire sampling happened only post peak T cell response. Just five to seven people given AZD1222 tested seropositive at baseline.

Here immunoSEQ multiplex PCR was the method, and the copy in TCRdb shows in-frame clones only, minus some. This sample carries about 150,000 clones, 70% to 90% of them seen once, and the ten largest clones take 5.5% to 6%. The sample here was peripheral blood, taken on day 0 of MenACWY control vaccination. This clonotype originated in an adult in good health. This chain connects TRBV6-5 to TRBJ2-1; 10 nucleotides line up with TRBD1. The CDR3, as DNA: TGTGCCAGCAGCCTTACCCGACAGGGGGCGGCCGAGCAGTTCTTC. As protein: CASSLTRQGAAEQFF.